This TCR beta chain is drawn from a study of CXCR3-negative and CXCR3-positive naive CD8 T cells. The CDR3 is made up of 15 amino acids. Germline CDR1 and CDR2: LNHNV and YYDKDF (reference sequence). Study outcomes and limitations: CXCR3-positive naive cells carried more hydrophobic TRB CDR3s than CXCR3-negative ones.

With respect to this clonotype: Its antigen is still unknown.

The method, 5' RACE with UMI labels, was used to prepare the TRB cDNA libraries. After re-calling the 5' RACE reads, TCRdb lists one entry per CDR3 protein, DNA absent. Recorded for this sample: 120,000 or so distinct CDR3 sequences. The rearrangement links TRBV15 to TRBJ2-3; the TRBD2 assignment by TCRdb is unverifiable without DNA. This TCR was sampled from a human donor in good health. Some clones in this sample may be carry-over from other donors' samples. The sequenced material came from naive CXCR3+ CD8+ T cells from blood. This sample's subset: CD45RO-CCR7+CD27+CD95- naive CD8+ T cells expressing CXCR3 (TNR3+). The chain's CDR3 is CATSPSGGVTDTQYF. The whole variable domain, filled in from reference TRBV15 and TRBJ2-3, reads DAMVIQNPRYQVTQFGKPVTLSCSQTLNHNVMYWYQQKSSQAPKLLFHYYDKDFNNEADTPDNFQSRRPNTSFCFLDIRSPGLGDTAMYLCATSPSGGVTDTQYFGPGTRLTVL.